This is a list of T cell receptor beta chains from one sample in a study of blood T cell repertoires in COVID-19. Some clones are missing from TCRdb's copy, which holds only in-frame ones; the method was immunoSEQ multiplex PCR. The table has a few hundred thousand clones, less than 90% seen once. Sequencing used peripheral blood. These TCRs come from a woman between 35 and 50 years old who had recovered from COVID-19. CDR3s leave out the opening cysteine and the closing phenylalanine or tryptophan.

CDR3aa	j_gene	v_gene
ASRLYQGSPRGYT	TRBJ1-2	TRBV6-5
ASSLGLAGRYDEQF	TRBJ2-1	TRBV5-6
ASSDGGSTDTQY	TRBJ2-3	TRBV6-1
ASSPDSFDLNTDTQY	TRBJ2-3	TRBV11-3
ASSWTGGSGNTIY	TRBJ1-3	TRBV5-1
ASSPPTGHYGYT	TRBJ1-2	TRBV7-9
ASSQDAGQPQH	TRBJ1-5	TRBV4-2
ASSQLGLARNEQF	TRBJ2-1	TRBV4-1
ASRTRSRAGANVLT	TRBJ2-6	TRBV27
ASGLVDRHQPQH	TRBJ1-5	TRBV28
ASSVGGSRSGYT	TRBJ1-2	TRBV9
ASSQGGLGSEKLF	TRBJ1-4	TRBV4-1
ASSEVQGWTNYGYT	TRBJ1-2	TRBV6-1
ASTPGRRETQY	TRBJ2-5	TRBV5-8
ATSRDSGPQETQY	TRBJ2-5	TRBV15
ASRLGQGPSPYEQY	TRBJ2-7	TRBV5-1
ASSLSVTDTQY	TRBJ2-3	TRBV5-1
ASSKGLAGGPLYNEQF	TRBJ2-1	TRBV7-6
ASTRGGVNTEAF	TRBJ1-1	TRBV3-1/TRBV3-2
SAWRGERYT	TRBJ1-2	TRBV20-1
ASSQDEQAHGYT	TRBJ1-2	TRBV4-1
ASSLVAQGTDTQY	TRBJ2-3	TRBV7-2
ASSLTGRSYEQY	TRBJ2-7	TRBV13
ASSEQNYGYT	TRBJ1-2	TRBV2
ASSYGQGRRYEQY	TRBJ2-7	TRBV7-9
ASSPWTGGSGNTIY	TRBJ1-3	TRBV27
ASRLSGGSPEFYNEQF	TRBJ2-1	TRBV5-1